The source of this TCR beta chain is a study of T cells in localized non-small cell lung cancer. General study results and limits: Uninvolved adjacent lung had the highest recorded T cell clonality, with tumor below it. Adjacent lung had a median approximately 57 of the 100 largest tumor clones. Heterogeneity is still possible, as just one tumor region was sequenced.

Concerning this clone: Its antigen is not known.

The V end lost 5 bases, the J end lost 0 bases, and 11 bases lay between the germline ends. Germline CDR1 reads LNHNV; CDR2 reads YYDKDF (reference sequence). The CDR3 spans 15 residues. TCRdb's table, derived via immunoSEQ multiplex PCR, lists solely in-frame clones and lacks some. This sample yields roughly 89,000 clones, of which roughly 91% are seen a single time; roughly 3.9% belongs to the top ten. The sample in question was PBMCs, obtained before any cancer treatment. The V call is TRBV15, the J call TRBJ1-5; D gene uncertain. The receptor was isolated from a woman aged 35 to 70 with stage II squamous cell lung carcinoma. The CDR3 nucleotides read TGTGCCACCAGCCACCAACCGTATAGCAATCAGCCCCAGCATTTT. As protein: CATSHQPYSNQPQHF.